This T cell receptor beta chain comes out of a study of regulatory T cells in long-lasting Graves disease. Time point meaning: newly diagnosed GD, antithyroid drugs for less than 3 months. TCR sequences were obtained from RNA taken from PBMCs. Investigators report Graves' disease was diagnosed under American Thyroid Association guidelines. The CDR3 extends over 15 amino acids. From germline, CDR1 is SGHAT and CDR2 FQNNGV. Trimming removed 5 bases from V and 6 bases from J, with 20 bases in between. This clonotype was seen many times. Sequencing libraries for TCR beta were prepared with iRepertoire HTBI primers and Arm-PCR of CDR3 regions. Each CDR3 protein gets one entry after TCRdb re-called the multiplex PCR reads with MiXCR. The sample yields 450,000 to 600,000 distinct CDR3 sequences, roughly 14% seen once. The same data also went into a second study, on T cells in Graves' hyperthyroidism and ophthalmopathy. That work contributes: A set of HTBI primers served as the primers for a first-round RT-PCR of the TCR CDR3.

The sequenced sample was peripheral blood mononuclear cells (PBMCs), obtained at new diagnosis, from a patient treated with antithyroid drugs. This TCR came from a man aged 25 to 40 with Graves disease. The chain has TRBV11-2 and TRBJ2-7; perhaps TRBD2 as D (5 bases). The CDR3 DNA reads as TGTGCCAGCAGCCTTGACGCACTCCAAGGACTCGAGCAGTACTTC. As protein: CASSLDALQGLEQYF.